This T cell receptor (beta chain) is from a study of human T cells and chemical hapten exposure. Study results and limitations: The presence of alopecia in the donors means their immune response may differ from healthy people's.

Documented time point: patch test 1, 2 weeks after DPC sensitization. Treatment given: therapeutic diphenylcyclopropenone sensitization with weekly scalp DPC. This clonotype has ten or more counts. The antigen is undetermined. Methods used by the authors: Sequenced samples showed a median of around 100,000 TCRs each, with counts running from 23,224 to 690,600. TCRdb used MiXCR to reprocess the RACE reads, holding one entry per CDR3 protein. These V and J calls are TCRdb output, not the study's own analysis. The repertoire holds 350,000 or so distinct CDR3 sequences, 6% to 8.5% seen once, with less than 10% in the top ten. This TCR was recovered from a woman aged 18-35 years with alopecia areata. Some clones in this sample may be carry-over from other donors' samples. The source material was whole blood, sampled in connection with sensitization to the hapten diphenylcyclopropenone (DPC).

As DNA, the CDR3 is TGTGCCAGCAGCTCCCGGGGGGCTGATAGGGATACGCAGTATTTT. This codes for CASSSRGADRDTQYF. V and J are TRBV7-8 and TRBJ2-3; the D gene is possibly TRBD2 (7 bases). CDR1 is SGHVS, CDR2 FQNEAQ, per germline. The CDR3 extends over 15 amino acids. Between the trimmed V and J ends, which lost 4 bases and 6 bases, there was a span of 17 bases.